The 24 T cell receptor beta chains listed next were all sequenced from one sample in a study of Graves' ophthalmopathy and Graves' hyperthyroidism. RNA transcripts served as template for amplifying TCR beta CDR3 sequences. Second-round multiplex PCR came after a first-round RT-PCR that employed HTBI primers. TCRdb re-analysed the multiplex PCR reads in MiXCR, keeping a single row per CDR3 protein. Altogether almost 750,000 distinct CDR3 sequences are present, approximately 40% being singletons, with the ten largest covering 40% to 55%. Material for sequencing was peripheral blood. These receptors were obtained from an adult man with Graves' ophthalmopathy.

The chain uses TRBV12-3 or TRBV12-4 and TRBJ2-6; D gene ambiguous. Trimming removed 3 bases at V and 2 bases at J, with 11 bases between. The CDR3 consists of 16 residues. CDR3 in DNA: TGTGCCAGCAGTTTCCCCCCACCCACTGGGGCCAACGTCCTGACTTTC. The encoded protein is CASSFPPPTGANVLTF.

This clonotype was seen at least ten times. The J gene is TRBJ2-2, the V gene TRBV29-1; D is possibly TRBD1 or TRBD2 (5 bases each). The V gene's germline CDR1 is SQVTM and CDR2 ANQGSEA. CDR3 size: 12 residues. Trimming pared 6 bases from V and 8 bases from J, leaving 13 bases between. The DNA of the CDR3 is TGCAGCGTCAGGGACCTGTTGGGGGAGCTGTTTTTT. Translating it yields CSVRDLLGELFF.

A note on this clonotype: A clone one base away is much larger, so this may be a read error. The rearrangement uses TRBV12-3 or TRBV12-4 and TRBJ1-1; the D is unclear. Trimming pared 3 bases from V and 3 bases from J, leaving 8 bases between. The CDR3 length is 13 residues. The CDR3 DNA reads TGTGCCAGCAGTTTGATCACAGACACTGAAGCTTTCTTT. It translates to CASSLITDTEAFF.

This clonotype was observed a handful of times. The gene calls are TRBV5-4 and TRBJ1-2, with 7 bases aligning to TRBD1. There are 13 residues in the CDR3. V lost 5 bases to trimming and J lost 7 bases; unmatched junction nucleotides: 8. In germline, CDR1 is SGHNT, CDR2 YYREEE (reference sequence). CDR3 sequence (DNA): TGTGCCAGCAGTTTTCGGCAGGGGGTTGGCTACACCTTC. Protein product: CASSFRQGVGYTF.

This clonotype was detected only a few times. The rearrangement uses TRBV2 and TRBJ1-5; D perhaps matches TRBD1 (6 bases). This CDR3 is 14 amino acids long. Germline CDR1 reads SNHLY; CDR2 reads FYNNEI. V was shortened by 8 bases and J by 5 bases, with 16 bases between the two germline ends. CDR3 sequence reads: CASSPQQGYQPQHF. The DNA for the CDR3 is TGTGCCAGCTCACCACAACAGGGCTATCAGCCCCAGCATTTT. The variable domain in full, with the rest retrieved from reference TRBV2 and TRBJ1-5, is EPEVTQTPSHQVTQMGQEVILRCVPISNHLYFYWYRQILGQKVEFLVSFYNNEISEKSEIFDDQFSVERPDGSNFTLKIRSTKLEDSAMYFCASSPQQGYQPQHFGDGTRLSIL.

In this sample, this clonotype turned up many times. The CDR3 DNA reads TGTGCCACCAGCAGAGGACAGCGAGGGTACGGGGAGCTGTTTTTT. Encoded protein: CATSRGQRGYGELFF. The gene calls are TRBV15 and TRBJ2-2; D tentatively reads TRBD1 or TRBD2 (5 bases each). The germline CDR1 and CDR2 sequences are LNHNV and YYDKDF (reference sequence). This CDR3 spans 15 amino acids. V shed 1 base and J shed 7 bases, with 13 bases lying between them.

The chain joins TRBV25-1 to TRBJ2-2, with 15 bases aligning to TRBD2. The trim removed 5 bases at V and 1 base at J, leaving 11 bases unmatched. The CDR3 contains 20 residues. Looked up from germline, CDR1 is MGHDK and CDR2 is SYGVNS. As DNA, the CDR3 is TGTGCCAGCAGTATCACATGGGGACTAGCGGGAGGTTGGAACACCGGGGAGCTGTTTTTT. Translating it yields CASSITWGLAGGWNTGELFF.

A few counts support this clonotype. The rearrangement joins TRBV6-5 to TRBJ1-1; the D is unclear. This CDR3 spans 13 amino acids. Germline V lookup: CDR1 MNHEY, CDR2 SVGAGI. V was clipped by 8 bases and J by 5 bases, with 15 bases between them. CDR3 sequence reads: CASLRRVDTEAFF. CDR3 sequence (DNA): TGTGCCAGCCTCAGGCGGGTCGATACTGAAGCTTTCTTT.

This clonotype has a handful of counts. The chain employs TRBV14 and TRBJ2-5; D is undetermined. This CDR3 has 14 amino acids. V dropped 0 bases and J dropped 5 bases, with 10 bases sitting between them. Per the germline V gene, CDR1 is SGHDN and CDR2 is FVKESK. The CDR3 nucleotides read TGTGCCAGCAGCCAAGATCTGCTTGGGGAGACCCAGTACTTC. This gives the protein CASSQDLLGETQYF.

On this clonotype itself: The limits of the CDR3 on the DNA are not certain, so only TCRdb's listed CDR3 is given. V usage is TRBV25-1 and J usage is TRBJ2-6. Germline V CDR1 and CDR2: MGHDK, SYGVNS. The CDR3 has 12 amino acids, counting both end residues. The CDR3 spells CASSSSENVLTF.

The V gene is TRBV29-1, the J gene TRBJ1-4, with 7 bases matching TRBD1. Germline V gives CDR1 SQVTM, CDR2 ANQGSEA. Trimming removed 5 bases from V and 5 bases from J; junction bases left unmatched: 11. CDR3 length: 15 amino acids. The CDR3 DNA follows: TGCAGCGTTTTAACAGGGGCAGCGGGAAATGAAAAACTGTTTTTT. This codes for CSVLTGAAGNEKLFF.

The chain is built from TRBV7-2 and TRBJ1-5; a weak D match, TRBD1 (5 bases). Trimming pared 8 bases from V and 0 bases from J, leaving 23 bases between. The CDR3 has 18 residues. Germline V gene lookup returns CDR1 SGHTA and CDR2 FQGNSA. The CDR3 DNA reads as TGTGCCAGCGGCAGCCCAGGGTCTGCGGGGACTAGCAATCAGCCCCAGCATTTT. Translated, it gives CASGSPGSAGTSNQPQHF.

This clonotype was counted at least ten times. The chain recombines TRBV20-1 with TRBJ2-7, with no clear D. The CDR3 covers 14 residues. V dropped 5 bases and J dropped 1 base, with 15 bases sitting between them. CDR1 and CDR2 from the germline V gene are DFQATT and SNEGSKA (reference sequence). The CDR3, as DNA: TGCAGTGCTTCAGCCGACGCAAGGTCCTACGAGCAGTACTTC. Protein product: CSASADARSYEQYF.

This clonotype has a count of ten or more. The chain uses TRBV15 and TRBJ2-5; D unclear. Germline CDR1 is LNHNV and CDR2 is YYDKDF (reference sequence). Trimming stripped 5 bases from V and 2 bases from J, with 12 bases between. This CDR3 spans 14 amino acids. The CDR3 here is CATSWGRLQETQYF. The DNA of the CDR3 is TGTGCCACCAGCTGGGGAAGATTACAAGAGACCCAGTACTTC.

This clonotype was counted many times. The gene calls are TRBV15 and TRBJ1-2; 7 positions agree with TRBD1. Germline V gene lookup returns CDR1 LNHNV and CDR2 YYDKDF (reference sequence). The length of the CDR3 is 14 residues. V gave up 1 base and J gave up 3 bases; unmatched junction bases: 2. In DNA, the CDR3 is TGTGCCACCAGCAGAGGTGGGACAGACTATGGCTACACCTTC. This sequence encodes CATSRGGTDYGYTF.

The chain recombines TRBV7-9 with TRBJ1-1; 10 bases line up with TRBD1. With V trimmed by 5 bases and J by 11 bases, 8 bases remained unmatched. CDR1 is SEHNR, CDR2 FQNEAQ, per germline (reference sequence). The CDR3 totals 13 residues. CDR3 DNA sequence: TGTGCCAGCAGCCCCGGGACAGGGGTTTATGCTTTCTTT. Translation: CASSPGTGVYAFF.

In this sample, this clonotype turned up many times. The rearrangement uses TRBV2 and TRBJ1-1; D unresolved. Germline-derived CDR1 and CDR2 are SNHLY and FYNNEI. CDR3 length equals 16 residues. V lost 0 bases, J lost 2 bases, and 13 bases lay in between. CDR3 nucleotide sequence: TGTGCCAGCAGTGAAGCAGAATGGCAGACAAACACTGAAGCTTTCTTT. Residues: CASSEAEWQTNTEAFF.

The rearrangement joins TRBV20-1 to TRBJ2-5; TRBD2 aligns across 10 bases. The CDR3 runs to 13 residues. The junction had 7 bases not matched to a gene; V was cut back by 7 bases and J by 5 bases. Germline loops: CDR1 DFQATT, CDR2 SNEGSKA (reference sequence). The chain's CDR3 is CSGPLAGVETQYF. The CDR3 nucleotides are TGCAGTGGCCCTCTAGCGGGAGTGGAGACCCAGTACTTC.

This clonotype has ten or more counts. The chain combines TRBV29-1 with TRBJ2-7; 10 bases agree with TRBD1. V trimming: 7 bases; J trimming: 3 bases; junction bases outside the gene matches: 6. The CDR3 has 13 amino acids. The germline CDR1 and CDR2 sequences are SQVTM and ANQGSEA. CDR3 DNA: TGCAGCGCCGTGGGACAGGGGATCTACGAGCAGTACTTC. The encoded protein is CSAVGQGIYEQYF.

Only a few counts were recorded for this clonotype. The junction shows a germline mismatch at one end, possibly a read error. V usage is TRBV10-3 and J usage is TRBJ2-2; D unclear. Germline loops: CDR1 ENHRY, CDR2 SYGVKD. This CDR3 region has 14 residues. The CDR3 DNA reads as TGTGCCAGCAGTGAAAATTTGGTAACCGGGGAGCTGTTTTTT. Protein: CASSENLVTGELFF.

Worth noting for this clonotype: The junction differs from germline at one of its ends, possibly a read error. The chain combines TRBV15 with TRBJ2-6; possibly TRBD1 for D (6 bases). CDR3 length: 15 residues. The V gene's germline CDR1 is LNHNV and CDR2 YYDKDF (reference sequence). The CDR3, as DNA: TGTGCCACCAGCAGGGACAGCTTTGGGACCAACGTCCTGACTTTC. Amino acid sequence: CATSRDSFGTNVLTF.

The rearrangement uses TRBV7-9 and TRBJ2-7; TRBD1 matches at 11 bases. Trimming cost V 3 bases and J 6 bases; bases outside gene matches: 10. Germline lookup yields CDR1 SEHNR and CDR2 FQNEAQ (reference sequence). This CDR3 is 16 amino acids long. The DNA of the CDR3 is TGTGCCAGCAGCTTTGTTCGCGGACAGGGGGCAATCGAGCAGTACTTC. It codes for CASSFVRGQGAIEQYF.

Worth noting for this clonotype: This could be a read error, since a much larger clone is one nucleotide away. The CDR3 nucleotides read TGCAGCGTTGAAGAAGCCCAAGAGACCCAGTACTTC. Its protein product is CSVEEAQETQYF. The gene calls are TRBV29-1 and TRBJ2-5; D remains ambiguous. The V end was cut by 0 bases, the J end by 1 base, with 3 bases between. Germline CDR1 reads SQVTM; CDR2 reads ANQGSEA. The CDR3 runs 12 residues. The variable domain in full, with the rest retrieved from reference TRBV29-1 and TRBJ2-5, is SAVISQKPSRDICQRGTSLTIQCQVDSQVTMMFWYRQQPGQSLTLIATANQGSEATYESGFVIDKFPISRPNLTFSTLTVSNMSPEDSSIYLCSVEEAQETQYFGPGTRLLVL.

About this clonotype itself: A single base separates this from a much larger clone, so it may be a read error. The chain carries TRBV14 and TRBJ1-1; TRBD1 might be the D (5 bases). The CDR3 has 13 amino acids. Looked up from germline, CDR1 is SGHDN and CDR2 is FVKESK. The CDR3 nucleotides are TGTGCCAGCAGCCAAGATCAGGACACTGAAGCTTCCTTT. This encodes CASSQDQDTEASF.